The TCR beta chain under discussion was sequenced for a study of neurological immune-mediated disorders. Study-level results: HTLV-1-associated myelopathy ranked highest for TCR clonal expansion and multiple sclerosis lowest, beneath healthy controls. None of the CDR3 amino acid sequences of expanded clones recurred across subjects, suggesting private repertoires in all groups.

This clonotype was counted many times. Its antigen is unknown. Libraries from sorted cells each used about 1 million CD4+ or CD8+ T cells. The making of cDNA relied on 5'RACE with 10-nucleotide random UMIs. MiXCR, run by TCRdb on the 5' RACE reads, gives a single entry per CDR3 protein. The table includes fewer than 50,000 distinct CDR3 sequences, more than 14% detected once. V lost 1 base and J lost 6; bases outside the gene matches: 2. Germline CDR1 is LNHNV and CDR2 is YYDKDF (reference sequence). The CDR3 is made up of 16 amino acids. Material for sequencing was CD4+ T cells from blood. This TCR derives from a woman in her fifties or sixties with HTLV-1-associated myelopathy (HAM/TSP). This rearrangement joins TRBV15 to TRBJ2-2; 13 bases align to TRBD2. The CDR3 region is CATSRGLAGGAGELFF. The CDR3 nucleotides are TGTGCCACCAGCAGAGGACTAGCGGGGGGTGCCGGGGAGCTGTTTTTT. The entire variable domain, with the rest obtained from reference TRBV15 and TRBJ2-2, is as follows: DAMVIQNPRYQVTQFGKPVTLSCSQTLNHNVMYWYQQKSSQAPKLLFHYYDKDFNNEADTPDNFQSRRPNTSFCFLDIRSPGLGDTAMYLCATSRGLAGGAGELFFGEGSRLTVL.